Listed below are T cell receptor beta chains from one sample, sequenced in a study of human T cells and chemical hapten exposure. TCRdb processed the RACE reads anew with MiXCR; each CDR3 protein has one entry. The sample has approximately 79,000 distinct CDR3 sequences, about 8% seen once. The sample here was whole blood, taken in connection with sensitization to the hapten diphenylcyclopropenone (DPC). Source of these receptors: a man between 40 and 49 years old with alopecia areata. Some clones in this sample may be carry-over from other donors' samples. CDR3s include the opening cysteine and the closing phenylalanine or tryptophan. A D gene is named only where the DNA matches it firmly. Size is stated for part of the rows, as once, few or many counts, or as a class when the clone is expanded.

clone size: many
D gene: .
J gene: TRBJ1-2
V gene: TRBV7-9
CDR3 protein: CASSLDLRPDRYTF
CDR3 DNA: TGTGCCAGCAGCTTAGATCTGAGACCTGATCGCTACACCTTC

clone size: few
D gene: .
J gene: TRBJ1-5
V gene: TRBV28
CDR3 protein: CASSILWASSNQPQHF
CDR3 DNA: TGTGCCAGCAGTATCCTCTGGGCCTCTAGCAATCAGCCCCAGCATTTT

clone size: few
D gene: TRBD2
J gene: TRBJ2-3
V gene: TRBV7-2
CDR3 protein: CASSPPPARWLAGYRDTQYF
CDR3 DNA: TGTGCCAGCAGCCCCCCCCCCGCCCGTTGGCTAGCGGGATATAGGGATACGCAGTATTTT

clone size: many
D gene: TRBD2
J gene: TRBJ2-3
V gene: TRBV7-2
CDR3 protein: CASSSGGSTDTQYF
CDR3 DNA: TGTGCCAGCTCTAGCGGGGGGAGCACAGATACGCAGTATTTT

clone size: few
D gene: TRBD1
J gene: TRBJ1-1
V gene: TRBV28
CDR3 protein: CASSFNRGGEAFF
CDR3 DNA: TGTGCCAGCAGTTTTAACAGGGGTGGTGAAGCTTTCTTT

clone size: .
D gene: .
J gene: TRBJ2-1
V gene: TRBV7-2
CDR3 protein: CASSRTRGEQFF
CDR3 DNA: TGTGCCAGCAGCCGGACGAGGGGTGAGCAGTTCTTC

clone size: .
D gene: .
J gene: TRBJ2-2
V gene: TRBV6-2/TRBV6-3
CDR3 protein: CASSDGPHGTAGELFF
CDR3 DNA: TGTGCCAGCAGTGACGGACCGCACGGGACGGCCGGGGAGCTGTTTTTT

clone size: .
D gene: .
J gene: TRBJ2-3
V gene: TRBV12-3/TRBV12-4
CDR3 protein: CASSFNGNPLNTQYF
CDR3 DNA: TGTGCCAGCAGTTTTAACGGGAACCCCCTGAATACGCAGTATTTT

clone size: many
D gene: .
J gene: TRBJ2-7
V gene: TRBV12-3/TRBV12-4
CDR3 protein: CASSSRGPPLEEQYF
CDR3 DNA: TGTGCCAGCAGTTCTAGGGGTCCACCCCTCGAAGAGCAGTACTTC

clone size: many
D gene: TRBD1
J gene: TRBJ1-1
V gene: TRBV28
CDR3 protein: CASRDRGPEAFF
CDR3 DNA: TGTGCCAGCAGAGACAGGGGTCCTGAAGCTTTCTTT

clone size: few
D gene: TRBD2
J gene: TRBJ2-3
V gene: TRBV15
CDR3 protein: CATSRDAGATDTQYF
CDR3 DNA: TGTGCCACCAGCAGAGATGCGGGAGCGACAGATACGCAGTATTTT

clone size: few
D gene: TRBD2
J gene: TRBJ2-1
V gene: TRBV2
CDR3 protein: CANGLAGNEQFF
CDR3 DNA: TGTGCCAACGGACTAGCGGGAAATGAGCAGTTCTTC

clone size: many
D gene: .
J gene: TRBJ2-5
V gene: TRBV29-1
CDR3 protein: CSSTAGETQYF
CDR3 DNA: TGCAGCTCGACGGCGGGGGAGACCCAGTACTTC

clone size: .
D gene: TRBD2
J gene: TRBJ2-5
V gene: TRBV9
CDR3 protein: CASSVGAGGETQYF
CDR3 DNA: TGTGCCAGCAGCGTAGGAGCGGGAGGAGAGACCCAGTACTTC

clone size: many
D gene: .
J gene: TRBJ2-1
V gene: TRBV4-3
CDR3 protein: CASSQAFRDSRPFF
CDR3 DNA: TGCGCCAGCAGCCAAGCATTCCGGGACTCTCGTCCGTTCTTC

clone size: many
D gene: TRBD2
J gene: TRBJ2-3
V gene: TRBV9
CDR3 protein: CASSPGLAPDTQYF
CDR3 DNA: TGTGCCAGCAGCCCCGGACTAGCCCCAGATACGCAGTATTTT

clone size: .
D gene: .
J gene: TRBJ2-3
V gene: TRBV21-1
CDR3 protein: CASLNSGTSGRNPSTDTQYF
CDR3 DNA: TGTGCCAGCCTGAACTCCGGGACTAGCGGGAGGAATCCTAGCACAGATACGCAGTATTTT

clone size: few
D gene: .
J gene: TRBJ2-5
V gene: TRBV6-2/TRBV6-3
CDR3 protein: CASRIRQTQETQYF
CDR3 DNA: TGTGCCAGCAGGATTAGACAGACTCAAGAGACCCAGTACTTC

clone size: many
D gene: TRBD1
J gene: TRBJ1-2
V gene: TRBV7-3
CDR3 protein: CASSLIRQGDYTF
CDR3 DNA: TGTGCCAGCAGCTTGATTAGACAGGGCGACTACACCTTC